Listed here are 13 T cell receptor beta chains from one sample, sequenced in a study of cytomegalovirus exposure and HLA in healthy donors. Amplification used 60 Vbeta primers and 13 Jbeta primers. Method: immunoSEQ multiplex PCR; TCRdb's copy keeps in-frame clones and lacks some. The sample has 200,000 to 250,000 clones; roughly 80% are singletons. Material for sequencing was PBMCs. These TCRs come from a girl between 5 and 17 years old in good health and CMV-seronegative.

The V gene is TRBV4-3, the J gene TRBJ2-5, with 9 bases fitting TRBD1. CDR1 LGHNA and CDR2 YSLEER come from the germline V gene. V trimming: 1 base; J trimming: 5 bases; junction bases outside the gene matches: 8. This CDR3 is built from 16 residues. The CDR3 DNA sequence: TGCGCCAGCAGCCAAGCTACAGGGGGCCTCATCGAGACCCAGTACTTC. Translated, it gives CASSQATGGLIETQYF.

J is TRBJ2-7 and V is TRBV19; 9 nucleotides line up with TRBD1. Trimming took 5 bases from V and 2 from J; bases not matched to a gene: 7. This CDR3 has 15 amino acids. CDR1 LNHDA and CDR2 SQIVND come from the germline V gene (reference sequence). The DNA for the CDR3 is TGTGCCAGTAGTCCAGGGACAGGGAGTGCCTACGAGCAGTACTTC. Encoded protein: CASSPGTGSAYEQYF.

The chain couples TRBV4-3 to TRBJ1-3; D is uncertain. This CDR3 is 16 amino acids long. The germline V gene has CDR1 LGHNA and CDR2 YSLEER. Trimming pared 1 base from V and 0 bases from J, leaving 10 bases between. In nucleotides, the CDR3 is TGCGCCAGCAGCCAAGCGGAGAGAAACTCTGGAAACACCATATATTTT. It is translated as CASSQAERNSGNTIYF.

The chain links TRBV28 to TRBJ1-1; D is uncertain. Germline CDR1 MDHEN, CDR2 SYDVKM. The CDR3 consists of 15 residues. Between the trimmed V and J ends, which lost 4 bases and 7 bases, there was a span of 19 bases. CDR3 bases: TGTGCCAGCAGTTGGCGGGCACCCCGATTGGGTGAAGCTTTCTTT. Translating it yields CASSWRAPRLGEAFF.

This rearrangement joins TRBV28 to TRBJ1-6; D is unclear. CDR1 MDHEN and CDR2 SYDVKM come from the germline V gene. Trimming took off 5 bases at V and 9 bases at J, with 14 bases between the two ends. The CDR3 contains 14 residues. The CDR3 loop reads CASSRISPVSPLHF. Here the CDR3 DNA reads TGTGCCAGCAGTCGAATCTCTCCGGTTTCACCCCTCCACTTT.

V gene TRBV5-4 combines with J gene TRBJ2-5, with 8 bases lining up with TRBD1. Losses at the gene ends were 1 base for V and 1 base for J; bases not matched to a gene: 6. This CDR3 is 16 amino acids long. The germline V gene has CDR1 SGHNT and CDR2 YYREEE (reference sequence). The chain's CDR3 is CASSLNQGAAQETQYF. In nucleotides, the CDR3 is TGTGCCAGCAGCTTGAATCAGGGGGCTGCCCAAGAGACCCAGTACTTC.

The rearrangement joins TRBV10-2 to TRBJ1-2, with TRBD1 identical over 8 bases. Germline-derived CDR1 and CDR2 are WSHSY and SAAADI. V trimming: 4 bases; J trimming: 2 bases; junction bases outside the gene matches: 15. The CDR3 is 18 amino acids. CDR3 sequence (DNA): TGCGCCAGCAGTGGACCGACAGGGGAGTTGGGAGGAAACTATGGCTACACCTTC. Its translation: CASSGPTGELGGNYGYTF.

V gene TRBV6-4 combines with J gene TRBJ2-7; 8 bases agree with TRBD1. This CDR3 is 16 amino acids long. Germline V gene lookup returns CDR1 MRHNA and CDR2 SNTAGT. The V gene end was trimmed by 0 bases and the J gene end by 4 bases; junction bases not matched to a gene: 8. The CDR3 loop reads CASSDSRSGTGYEQYF. The CDR3 region has the DNA TGTGCCAGCAGTGACTCCCGATCCGGGACAGGATACGAGCAGTACTTC.

This clone was detected only a few times. The V and J genes are TRBV4-1 and TRBJ2-7; possible D gene TRBD2, 6 bases. This CDR3 is built from 15 residues. The V and J ends lost 2 bases and 2 bases respectively, with 13 bases between them. CDR1 MGHRA and CDR2 YSYEKL come from the germline V gene. CDR3 in DNA: TGCGCCAGCAGCCAACAGGGACTCTCGACCTACGAGCAGTACTTC. It specifies CASSQQGLSTYEQYF.

The rearrangement links TRBV11-1 to TRBJ1-1; the D is unclear. CDR3 length: 18 residues. V was pared by 4 bases and J by 0 bases, with 21 bases between. Germline V CDR1 and CDR2: SGHAT, FQDESV (reference sequence). The DNA for the CDR3 is TGTGCCAGCAGCTCCCGCCTTGGAGTTGGAGGCCTGAACACTGAAGCTTTCTTT. Translated: CASSSRLGVGGLNTEAFF.

The V call is TRBV7-9, the J call TRBJ2-1, with TRBD1 identical over 9 bases. The CDR3 is made up of 16 amino acids. Germline assignment: CDR1 SEHNR and CDR2 FQNEAQ (reference sequence). Trimming took 1 base from V and 5 from J; bases not matched to a gene: 6. CDR3 protein: CASSLGGGTGHNEQFF. The CDR3 coding sequence is TGTGCCAGCAGCTTAGGTGGGGGGACAGGGCACAATGAGCAGTTCTTC.

CDR3 DNA sequence: TGTGCCAGCAGCGCCCCAGGGTACGGGGAGCTGTTTTTT. Translation: CASSAPGYGELFF. V usage is TRBV5-4 and J usage is TRBJ2-2, with TRBD1 as a possible D gene (5 bases). There are 13 residues in the CDR3. V was clipped by 4 bases and J by 7 bases, with 11 bases between them. Looked up from germline, CDR1 is SGHNT and CDR2 is YYREEE (reference sequence).

This clone has more than one count but fewer than ten. V and J are TRBV6-5 and TRBJ1-4; 8 nucleotides match TRBD1. The CDR3 length is 16 residues. V dropped 2 bases and J dropped 7; count of bases not matched to a gene: 9. Germline V gene lookup returns CDR1 MNHEY and CDR2 SVGAGI. CDR3 DNA: TGTGCCAGCAGTTACCCCTCGACAGGGGACGGTGAAAAACTGTTTTTT. As protein: CASSYPSTGDGEKLFF.